A selection of T cell receptor beta chains follows, all from one sample in a study of T cell responses to AZD1222 COVID-19 vaccine. Generated by immunoSEQ multiplex PCR, the TCRdb table keeps only in-frame clones and is missing some. In the table there are fewer than 120,000 clones, just under 95% of which are singletons. The sample was peripheral blood, taken 28 days after the second AZD1222 dose. These receptors originate from an adult who received the AZD1222 COVID-19 vaccine. CDR3s include the opening cysteine and the closing phenylalanine or tryptophan. A D gene is named only where the DNA matches it firmly. Clone size is shown for a subset of rows, as once, few, many or a class of expanded clone.

J gene: TRBJ2-3; clone size: NA; D gene: TRBD1; V gene: TRBV7-3; CDR3 protein: CASSSGQGAFSDTQYF; CDR3 DNA: TGTGCCAGCAGCTCGGGACAGGGGGCTTTTTCAGATACGCAGTATTTT
J gene: TRBJ1-1; clone size: NA; D gene: NA; V gene: TRBV28; CDR3 protein: CASSGPADMNTEAFF; CDR3 DNA: TGTGCCAGCAGCGGCCCGGCGGACATGAACACTGAAGCTTTCTTT
J gene: TRBJ1-5; clone size: NA; D gene: NA; V gene: TRBV4-3; CDR3 protein: CASSLTIDQPQHF; CDR3 DNA: TGCGCCAGCAGCCTCACGATCGATCAGCCCCAGCATTTT
J gene: TRBJ1-2; clone size: NA; D gene: TRBD1; V gene: TRBV7-9; CDR3 protein: CASSPRDRSQPGYTF; CDR3 DNA: TGTGCCAGCAGCCCCCGGGACAGGTCCCAACCTGGCTACACCTTC
J gene: TRBJ1-6; clone size: NA; D gene: TRBD1; V gene: TRBV29-1; CDR3 protein: CSVKTGGNSPLHF; CDR3 DNA: TGCAGCGTTAAGACAGGGGGTAATTCACCCCTCCACTTT
J gene: TRBJ1-1; clone size: NA; D gene: NA; V gene: TRBV19; CDR3 protein: CASSPGNSNTEAFF; CDR3 DNA: TGTGCCAGTAGTCCGGGAAATTCGAACACTGAAGCTTTCTTT
J gene: TRBJ2-5; clone size: NA; D gene: TRBD1; V gene: TRBV2; CDR3 protein: CASSADRGHEAQYF; CDR3 DNA: TGTGCCAGCAGTGCGGACAGGGGGCATGAGGCCCAGTACTTC
J gene: TRBJ2-3; clone size: once; D gene: NA; V gene: TRBV6-1; CDR3 protein: CASSVSWGAGTDTQYF; CDR3 DNA: TGTGCCAGCAGTGTGAGTTGGGGGGCTGGGACAGATACGCAGTATTTT
J gene: TRBJ2-1; clone size: NA; D gene: TRBD2; V gene: TRBV6-5; CDR3 protein: CASRRLATNEQFF; CDR3 DNA: TGTGCCAGCAGAAGACTAGCGACCAATGAGCAGTTCTTC
J gene: TRBJ2-6; clone size: NA; D gene: NA; V gene: TRBV6-2/TRBV6-3; CDR3 protein: CASSYSPSGANVLTF; CDR3 DNA: TGTGCCAGCAGTTACTCGCCCTCTGGGGCCAACGTCCTGACTTTC
J gene: TRBJ1-5; clone size: once; D gene: NA; V gene: TRBV11-2; CDR3 protein: CASSLDPDLPQHF; CDR3 DNA: TGTGCCAGCAGCTTAGACCCGGACCTGCCCCAGCATTTT
J gene: TRBJ1-1; clone size: NA; D gene: TRBD1; V gene: TRBV3-1/TRBV3-2; CDR3 protein: CASSQEPGGGTEAFF; CDR3 DNA: TGTGCCAGCAGCCAAGAGCCAGGGGGTGGGACTGAAGCTTTCTTT
J gene: TRBJ2-3; clone size: NA; D gene: TRBD2; V gene: TRBV27; CDR3 protein: CASSTGLAGGQDTQYF; CDR3 DNA: TGTGCCAGCAGTACGGGACTAGCGGGGGGGCAGGATACGCAGTATTTT
J gene: TRBJ2-7; clone size: once; D gene: NA; V gene: TRBV3-1/TRBV3-2; CDR3 protein: CASSQDSWRYF; CDR3 DNA: TGTGCCAGCAGCCAAGATAGCTGGCGGTACTTC
J gene: TRBJ2-5; clone size: NA; D gene: NA; V gene: TRBV29-1; CDR3 protein: CSGGRRGETQYF; CDR3 DNA: TGCAGCGGGGGGAGGAGGGGAGAGACCCAGTACTTC
J gene: TRBJ2-5; clone size: NA; D gene: TRBD1; V gene: TRBV3-1/TRBV3-2; CDR3 protein: CASSPRQGRLETQYF; CDR3 DNA: TGTGCCAGCAGCCCTCGACAGGGACGCTTGGAGACCCAGTACTTC
J gene: TRBJ1-2; clone size: NA; D gene: NA; V gene: TRBV4-3; CDR3 protein: CASSQLQGEGYGYTF; CDR3 DNA: TGCGCCAGCAGCCAATTGCAGGGTGAGGGCTATGGCTACACCTTC
J gene: TRBJ1-4; clone size: NA; D gene: NA; V gene: TRBV2; CDR3 protein: CASSEFAAGSNEKLFF; CDR3 DNA: TGTGCCAGCAGTGAATTTGCCGCAGGGTCTAATGAAAAACTGTTTTTT
J gene: TRBJ2-1; clone size: NA; D gene: TRBD2; V gene: TRBV10-3; CDR3 protein: CAISTSGGINEQFF; CDR3 DNA: TGTGCCATCAGTACTAGCGGGGGGATCAATGAGCAGTTCTTC
J gene: TRBJ1-4; clone size: NA; D gene: TRBD1; V gene: TRBV28; CDR3 protein: CASSFPGQGGEKLFF; CDR3 DNA: TGTGCCAGCAGTTTTCCGGGACAGGGCGGTGAAAAACTGTTTTTT
J gene: TRBJ1-2; clone size: NA; D gene: NA; V gene: TRBV7-7; CDR3 protein: CASSLWLGHPHPNYGYTF; CDR3 DNA: TGTGCTAGCAGCTTATGGTTGGGACACCCGCACCCTAACTATGGCTACACCTTC
J gene: TRBJ1-2; clone size: NA; D gene: NA; V gene: TRBV6-5; CDR3 protein: CASTRLGRDSEGYTF; CDR3 DNA: TGTGCCAGCACCCGCTTGGGCAGGGACTCGGAGGGCTACACCTTC
J gene: TRBJ2-1; clone size: NA; D gene: TRBD2; V gene: TRBV4-1; CDR3 protein: CASSFRAGGRYNEQFF; CDR3 DNA: TGCGCCAGCAGCTTTAGGGCGGGGGGGCGATATAATGAGCAGTTCTTC
J gene: TRBJ2-7; clone size: NA; D gene: TRBD1; V gene: TRBV10-3; CDR3 protein: CAISESRGSYEQYF; CDR3 DNA: TGTGCCATCAGTGAGTCCAGGGGGTCCTACGAGCAGTACTTC
J gene: TRBJ1-4; clone size: NA; D gene: NA; V gene: TRBV9; CDR3 protein: CASSVGYDRRNEKLFF; CDR3 DNA: TGTGCCAGCAGCGTAGGGTATGACAGGCGAAATGAAAAACTGTTTTTT
J gene: TRBJ1-6; clone size: NA; D gene: NA; V gene: TRBV4-3; CDR3 protein: CASSQDGPGGFSYNSPLHF; CDR3 DNA: TGCGCCAGCAGCCAAGATGGTCCCGGGGGTTTTTCCTATAATTCACCCCTCCACTTT
J gene: TRBJ2-1; clone size: NA; D gene: NA; V gene: TRBV5-1; CDR3 protein: CASSSSGNEQFF; CDR3 DNA: TGCGCCAGCAGCTCGTCGGGCAATGAGCAGTTCTTC
J gene: TRBJ2-1; clone size: once; D gene: TRBD2; V gene: TRBV10-3; CDR3 protein: CAISRLSGGHGNEQFF; CDR3 DNA: TGTGCCATCAGTAGACTTAGCGGGGGCCATGGCAATGAGCAGTTCTTC
J gene: TRBJ1-5; clone size: once; D gene: NA; V gene: TRBV19; CDR3 protein: CASKRQFNQPQHF; CDR3 DNA: TGTGCCAGTAAAAGACAGTTCAATCAGCCCCAGCATTTT
J gene: TRBJ2-3; clone size: NA; D gene: TRBD2; V gene: TRBV9; CDR3 protein: CASSVQTSGTTDTQYF; CDR3 DNA: TGTGCCAGCAGCGTCCAGACTAGCGGCACCACAGATACGCAGTATTTT
J gene: TRBJ1-1; clone size: once; D gene: NA; V gene: TRBV25-1; CDR3 protein: CASRLNTEAFF; CDR3 DNA: TGTGCCAGCAGGCTGAACACTGAAGCTTTCTTT
J gene: TRBJ1-2; clone size: NA; D gene: NA; V gene: TRBV2; CDR3 protein: CASSLKDSQYYGYTF; CDR3 DNA: TGTGCCAGCAGCCTTAAGGACAGTCAATACTATGGCTACACCTTC
J gene: TRBJ2-5; clone size: NA; D gene: NA; V gene: TRBV10-3; CDR3 protein: CAISRSGQETQYF; CDR3 DNA: TGTGCCATCAGCCGTAGTGGCCAAGAGACCCAGTACTTC
J gene: TRBJ1-4; clone size: NA; D gene: NA; V gene: TRBV5-6; CDR3 protein: CASSLDGGTGGGKLFF; CDR3 DNA: TGTGCCAGCAGCTTGGACGGGGGAACAGGTGGCGGAAAACTGTTTTTT
J gene: TRBJ2-7; clone size: NA; D gene: TRBD1; V gene: TRBV30; CDR3 protein: CAWGGQSHEQYF; CDR3 DNA: TGTGCCTGGGGGGGACAGAGCCACGAGCAGTACTTC
J gene: TRBJ1-6; clone size: once; D gene: NA; V gene: TRBV18; CDR3 protein: CASSLGPNSPLHF; CDR3 DNA: TGTGCCAGCTCTCTTGGACCGAATTCACCCCTCCACTTT
J gene: TRBJ1-1; clone size: NA; D gene: NA; V gene: TRBV5-1; CDR3 protein: CASSSRKVGIGTDEAFF; CDR3 DNA: TGCGCCAGCAGCTCCCGAAAGGTTGGGATCGGGACGGATGAAGCTTTCTTT
J gene: TRBJ1-1; clone size: NA; D gene: TRBD1; V gene: TRBV5-4; CDR3 protein: CASSFPGGSAFF; CDR3 DNA: TGTGCCAGCAGCTTCCCAGGGGGATCGGCTTTCTTT
J gene: TRBJ1-5; clone size: NA; D gene: TRBD1; V gene: TRBV11-2; CDR3 protein: CASSFCWVQGAAQPQHF; CDR3 DNA: TGTGCCAGCAGCTTCTGTTGGGTTCAGGGGGCGGCTCAGCCCCAGCATTTT
J gene: TRBJ2-5; clone size: NA; D gene: TRBD2; V gene: TRBV5-1; CDR3 protein: CASSFGTSGQETQYF; CDR3 DNA: TGCGCCAGCAGCTTCGGGACTAGCGGACAAGAGACCCAGTACTTC
J gene: TRBJ2-7; clone size: NA; D gene: NA; V gene: TRBV6-2/TRBV6-3; CDR3 protein: CASSPLQGSYEQYF; CDR3 DNA: TGTGCCAGCAGCCCACTACAGGGATCCTACGAGCAGTACTTC
J gene: TRBJ1-2; clone size: NA; D gene: TRBD1; V gene: TRBV6-4; CDR3 protein: CASSDSLTGYTF; CDR3 DNA: TGTGCCAGCAGTGACTCCCTGACAGGGTACACCTTC
J gene: TRBJ2-5; clone size: NA; D gene: NA; V gene: TRBV18; CDR3 protein: CASSPQAGVEETQYF; CDR3 DNA: TGTGCCAGCTCACCACAGGCAGGGGTAGAAGAGACCCAGTACTTC
J gene: TRBJ2-7; clone size: NA; D gene: TRBD1; V gene: TRBV10-3; CDR3 protein: CAIRSGTGLEEQYF; CDR3 DNA: TGTGCCATCAGATCCGGGACAGGGCTGGAGGAGCAGTACTTC
J gene: TRBJ1-3; clone size: NA; D gene: TRBD1; V gene: TRBV7-2; CDR3 protein: CASSFGPTSRGRPGNTIYF; CDR3 DNA: TGTGCCAGCAGCTTTGGACCCACGAGCAGGGGGCGCCCTGGAAACACCATATATTTT
J gene: TRBJ2-2; clone size: NA; D gene: TRBD2; V gene: TRBV7-3; CDR3 protein: CASSLGLAANTGELFF; CDR3 DNA: TGTGCCAGCAGCTTAGGACTAGCGGCGAACACCGGGGAGCTGTTTTTT
J gene: TRBJ2-2; clone size: NA; D gene: NA; V gene: TRBV5-1; CDR3 protein: CASSFRGNTGELFF; CDR3 DNA: TGCGCCAGCAGCTTCAGGGGGAACACCGGGGAGCTGTTTTTT
J gene: TRBJ2-7; clone size: NA; D gene: TRBD1; V gene: TRBV19; CDR3 protein: CASSTWTGGGEQYF; CDR3 DNA: TGTGCCAGTAGCACGTGGACAGGGGGCGGCGAGCAGTACTTC
J gene: TRBJ1-1; clone size: NA; D gene: NA; V gene: TRBV19; CDR3 protein: CASSIDLLGPEAFF; CDR3 DNA: TGTGCCAGTAGTATAGATCTATTGGGGCCTGAAGCTTTCTTT
J gene: TRBJ2-2; clone size: NA; D gene: TRBD1; V gene: TRBV5-1; CDR3 protein: CASSQGQGSTGELFF; CDR3 DNA: TGCGCCAGCAGCCAGGGACAGGGGAGCACCGGGGAGCTGTTTTTT